This TCR beta chain was observed in a study of T-cell reconstitution after alpha-beta-depleted transplantation in children. As it was prepared, the TCRbeta library received unique molecular identifiers. In TCRdb, the PCR reads were re-called with MiXCR into one record per CDR3 protein. Among about 500,000 distinct CDR3 sequences listed, about 30% were seen once. This clonotype appeared a few times. The CDR3 runs 16 residues. Between the trimmed V and J ends, which lost 0 bases and 4 bases, there was a span of 15 bases. Germline assignment: CDR1 LNHNV and CDR2 YYDKDF (reference sequence). The receptor's source is a human donor who donated a stem cell graft to a child with aplastic anemia. The sequences come from PBMCs from the stem cell graft donor, collected from the stem cell graft. The chain is built from TRBV15 and TRBJ1-2; D remains ambiguous. The CDR3 DNA reads TGTGCCACCAGCAGAGAGAGGGTGGCAGTGTCCTATGGCTACACCTTC. It is translated as CATSRERVAVSYGYTF.